Following are 23 T cell receptor beta chains from one sample sequenced in a study of T cells after yellow fever vaccination. A single record per CDR3 protein comes from TCRdb applying MiXCR to the 5' RACE reads. The sample contains fewer than 90,000 distinct CDR3 sequences, more than 5.5% of which appear only once. The sequences come from CD8+ T cells sorted from PBMCs, collected about 5 days after the first yellow fever vaccination. The receptor source for this set is a man aged 18 to 29 who received the YFV17D yellow fever vaccine.

J is TRBJ2-7 and V is TRBV7-9; perhaps TRBD1 as D (6 bases). Germline V gene sequence: CDR1 SEHNR, CDR2 FQNEAQ (reference sequence). The V gene lost 5 bases and the J gene lost 0 bases, with 11 bases spanning the gap. The CDR3 is made up of 14 amino acids. The CDR3, as DNA: TGTGCCAGCAGCCCGACAGGAGGCTCCTACGAGCAGTACGTC. It is translated as CASSPTGGSYEQYV.

This clonotype was picked up a small number of times. This chain links TRBV11-3 with TRBJ2-2; TRBD2 aligns across 7 bases. CDR1 and CDR2 (germline): SGHNT, YENEEA. With 4 bases clipped from V and 6 bases from J, the junction kept 8 bases outside the gene matches. CDR3 length: 15 amino acids. CDR3 in amino acids: CASSSRRGVSGELFF. CDR3 DNA: TGTGCCAGCAGCTCCCGACGGGGGGTTTCCGGGGAGCTGTTTTTT.

The chain joins TRBV5-1 to TRBJ2-3; 9 nucleotides match TRBD2. The CDR3 extends over 14 amino acids. With V trimmed by 4 bases and J by 4 bases, 4 bases remained unmatched. Germline-derived CDR1 and CDR2 are SGHRS and YFSETQ. The CDR3 bases are TGCGCCAGCAGCCTGACTAGCGGCTCAGATACGCAGTATTTT. Protein product: CASSLTSGSDTQYF.

This clonotype has only a few counts. The chain employs TRBV5-4 and TRBJ1-2; no definite D call. V was trimmed by 0 bases and J by 6 bases, leaving 15 bases between them. The V gene's germline CDR1 is SGHNT and CDR2 YYREEE (reference sequence). The CDR3 has 15 residues. The CDR3 reads CASSLAFDIGHGYTF. In DNA, the CDR3 is TGTGCCAGCAGCTTGGCCTTTGATATCGGACATGGCTACACCTTC. Drawing the rest from reference TRBV5-4 and TRBJ1-2, the complete variable domain is ETGVTQSPTHLIKTRGQQVTLRCSSQSGHNTVSWYQQALGQGPQFIFQYYREEENGRGNFPPRFSGLQFPNYSSELNVNALELDDSALYLCASSLAFDIGHGYTFGSGTRLTVV.

This clonotype was picked up many times. The chain combines TRBV5-1 with TRBJ2-2; 7 bases agree with TRBD1. CDR1 and CDR2 from the germline V gene are SGHRS and YFSETQ. Germline trimming cut 1 base from V and 7 bases from J; bases unmatched to any gene: 13. The CDR3 covers 17 residues. CDR3 bases: TGCGCCAGCAGCTTGAATGAAGGGACAGTAGTCCTCGGGGAGCTGTTTTTT. Its protein is CASSLNEGTVVLGELFF.

This clonotype was found a few times. The chain joins TRBV9 to TRBJ1-5; D remains unclear. Trimming shortened V by 3 bases and J by 2 bases, and 12 bases separated the two germline ends. Germline assignment: CDR1 SGDLS and CDR2 YYNGEE. There are 15 residues in the CDR3. The DNA of the CDR3 is TGTGCCAGCAGCGAGAGTCCCTGGGGCAATCAGCCCCAGCATTTT. Residues: CASSESPWGNQPQHF.

The J gene is TRBJ1-1, the V gene TRBV6-1, with 8 bases fitting TRBD1. V shed 3 bases and J 5 bases; nucleotides not matched to a gene: 14. This CDR3 is 17 amino acids long. Germline CDR1 is MNHNS and CDR2 is SASEGT. CDR3 protein: CASSDLPIRTGRTEAFF. The CDR3 DNA sequence: TGTGCCAGCAGTGATCTACCGATTAGGACAGGGCGGACTGAAGCTTTCTTT.

This clonotype was seen many times. The chain employs TRBV6-5 and TRBJ1-1; D remains unclear. The CDR3 has 13 amino acids. Germline assignment: CDR1 MNHEY and CDR2 SVGAGI. V was trimmed by 3 bases and J by 2 bases, leaving 7 bases between them. Here the CDR3 reads CASSYKDNTEAFF. The DNA for the CDR3 is TGTGCCAGCAGTTATAAGGACAACACTGAAGCTTTCTTT.

This clonotype has ten or more counts. The rearrangement uses TRBV4-1 and TRBJ1-1; maybe TRBD1 (5 bases). The germline CDR1 and CDR2 sequences are MGHRA and YSYEKL. This CDR3 contains 14 residues. The germline V and J ends were trimmed by 2 bases and 2 bases, with 9 bases remaining between them. The CDR3 protein is CASSQQGYNTEAFF. CDR3 coding DNA: TGCGCCAGCAGCCAACAGGGATACAACACTGAAGCTTTCTTT.

This clonotype was seen repeatedly, ten times or more. The chain couples TRBV12-3 or TRBV12-4 to TRBJ1-4, with TRBD1 matching over 7 bases. The CDR3 totals 15 residues. With V trimmed by 6 bases and J by 7 bases, 11 bases remained unmatched. This CDR3 reads CASSPTPGGTEKLFF. DNA for the CDR3: TGTGCCAGCAGCCCCACCCCAGGGGGAACTGAAAAACTGTTTTTT.

Ten or more counts support this clonotype. The chain recombines TRBV6-5 with TRBJ2-2; TRBD2 might be the D (5 bases). Germline CDR1 reads MNHEY; CDR2 reads SVGAGI. V was shortened by 6 bases and J by 3 bases, with 14 bases between the two germline ends. This CDR3 has 15 residues. The CDR3 nucleotides read TGTGCCAGCAGCCACGGGGTCAGGCACACCGGGGAGCTGTTTTTT. It yields the protein CASSHGVRHTGELFF.

V gene TRBV7-9 combines with J gene TRBJ1-2; D unclear. V lost 8 bases, J lost 2 bases, and 9 bases lay in between. In germline, CDR1 is SEHNR, CDR2 FQNEAQ (reference sequence). This CDR3 contains 12 residues. Written as DNA, the CDR3 is TGTGCCAGCGATACAATGAACTATGGCTACACCTTC. Translation gives CASDTMNYGYTF.

The V call is TRBV7-9, the J call TRBJ2-1; D is ambiguous. The CDR3 contains 14 residues. Germline assignment: CDR1 SEHNR and CDR2 FQNEAQ (reference sequence). The V and J ends lost 9 bases and 4 bases respectively, with 16 bases between them. CDR3 in amino acids: CARSPGRRYNEQFF. CDR3 DNA: TGTGCCAGGAGCCCCGGGCGACGGTACAATGAGCAGTTCTTC.

This clonotype has a handful of counts. V is TRBV5-1 and J is TRBJ1-1; D is possibly TRBD1 (6 bases). CDR1 SGHRS and CDR2 YFSETQ come from the germline V gene. This CDR3 comprises 12 residues. V was clipped by 4 bases and J by 7 bases, with 11 bases between them. The CDR3 protein is CASSRDNFEAFF. CDR3 nucleotides: TGCGCCAGCAGCAGGGACAATTTTGAAGCTTTCTTT.

This clonotype has only a few counts. The rearrangement uses TRBV4-2 and TRBJ1-1; possible D gene TRBD1, 5 bases. Trimming took 1 base from V and 5 from J, leaving 14 bases between them. Germline lookup yields CDR1 LGHNA and CDR2 YNFKEQ. The CDR3 runs to 15 residues. This CDR3 is CASSQVEGEGTEAFF. The DNA of the CDR3 is TGTGCCAGCAGCCAAGTTGAGGGTGAGGGGACTGAAGCTTTCTTT.

This clonotype was seen more than once but under ten times. The genes are TRBV11-2 and TRBJ2-5; 8 nucleotides agree with TRBD2. The CDR3 consists of 15 residues. CDR1 is SGHAT, CDR2 FQNNGV, per germline. V gave up 2 bases and J gave up 5 bases; unmatched junction bases: 7. The CDR3 nucleotides are TGTGCCAGCAGCTTAAACTTAGCGGGGCGGGAGACCCAGTACTTC. Encoded protein: CASSLNLAGRETQYF.

This clonotype was observed a handful of times. The CDR3 DNA follows: TGTGCCTGGCGGACAGGAGAACTCTATAATTCACCCCTCCACTTT. Encoded protein: CAWRTGELYNSPLHF. The chain combines TRBV30 with TRBJ1-6; 7 nucleotides match TRBD1. Germline V gene lookup returns CDR1 GTSNPN and CDR2 SVGIG (reference sequence). V gave up 5 bases and J gave up 3 bases; unmatched junction bases: 7. CDR3 length equals 15 residues.

The CDR3 region has the DNA TGTGCCAGTAGCCGGTCGTCCACCGGGGAGCTGTTTTTT. Protein product: CASSRSSTGELFF. The chain combines TRBV19 with TRBJ2-2; no clear D gene. The CDR3 has 13 amino acids. CDR1 and CDR2 from the germline V gene are LNHDA and SQIVND (reference sequence). Trimming left V 6 bases short and J 4 bases short, with 9 bases between.

In its sample, this clonotype was seen a few times. The rearrangement joins TRBV7-2 to TRBJ2-2, with D possibly TRBD2 on 5 matching bases. With 7 bases removed from V and 11 bases from J, the gap between germline ends came to 23 bases. This CDR3 comprises 15 residues. The germline V gene has CDR1 SGHTA and CDR2 FQGNSA. CDR3 in DNA: TGTGCCAGCACCGGGTCGGGATCGAAGAGGAGAGAGCTGTTTTTT. Translation gives CASTGSGSKRRELFF.

The chain recombines TRBV6-1 with TRBJ2-5, with 7 bases matching TRBD1. V shed 8 bases and J 3 bases; nucleotides not matched to a gene: 6. The germline V gene encodes CDR1 MNHNS and CDR2 SASEGT. The CDR3 is made up of 13 amino acids. The CDR3 loop reads CASRAGTEETQYF. DNA of the CDR3: TGTGCCAGCCGTGCCGGGACAGAAGAGACCCAGTACTTC.

This clonotype appeared many times. V and J are TRBV7-3 and TRBJ2-5; 9 positions match TRBD1. Unmatched junction bases numbered 7, after V lost 1 base and J lost 4 bases. This CDR3 region has 16 residues. Germline V gene data show CDR1 as SGHTA and CDR2 as FQGTGA. CDR3 bases: TGTGCCAGCAGCTTAATGGGACAGGGATATTTAGAGACCCAGTACTTC. Protein product: CASSLMGQGYLETQYF.

In this sample, this clonotype turned up a few times. The rearrangement uses TRBV20-1 and TRBJ2-1, with D perhaps TRBD2 (6 bases). The CDR3 has 15 amino acids. CDR1 and CDR2 (germline): DFQATT, SNEGSKA (reference sequence). The V and J ends lost 3 bases and 1 base respectively, with 13 bases between them. This chain's CDR3 is CSARDWGGSYNEQFF. DNA for the CDR3: TGCAGTGCTAGGGACTGGGGAGGATCCTACAATGAGCAGTTCTTC.

The chain recombines TRBV11-2 with TRBJ1-1; no clear D gene. Deletions cut 5 bases from V and 2 bases from J, with 18 bases between. CDR3 size: 16 residues. Germline CDR1 and CDR2: SGHAT and FQNNGV. DNA of the CDR3: TGTGCCAGCAGCGTCGGTGGTACGGGATTAAACACTGAAGCTTTCTTT. Protein product: CASSVGGTGLNTEAFF.